This paragraph reports one T cell receptor (beta chain). Its antigen is still unknown. Within one base of it there is no much larger clone, and no base qualities were kept. The CDR3 regions of human TCRbeta chains were analyzed by immunosequencing. As for the authors' bioinformatics: Repertoire TCRs were checked for matches against a reference library of SARS-CoV-2-specific TCRs that had been generated using the MIRA antigen-specificity platform. Breadth was defined as the fraction of unique TCRs that were SARS-CoV-2-associated, and depth was defined as the fraction of total T cells that were SARS-CoV-2-associated. Using the MIRA data, each spike-specific TCR was assigned both to the spike region to which the TCR was reactive and to a CD4 or CD8 class. Log10-transformed breadth and depth values were compared by one-way ANOVA with Sidak's multiple comparisons tests. TCRdb re-hosts the immuneACCESS table, in-frame sequences only. Its copies lack some clones; in the studies checked, an unresolved V gene accounts for under half of them, and the cause for the rest is not known. V and J calls and clone size are given by that table; D and trimming were obtained from the DNA. Here the sample has around 180,000 clones; approximately 94% occur a single time. The ten largest clones take up roughly 10% of the sample.

This specimen comes from a study of T cell responses to AZD1222 COVID-19 vaccine (dated by TCRdb to the early 2020s). Describing the broader study: AZD1222 recipients whose second dose came at about 4 weeks and those whose second dose came at about 12 weeks were combined into one group, since spike-specific TCR depth and breadth did not differ between the two schedules. A total of 233 trial participants underwent TCR sequencing, of whom 200 to 220 had received two doses of AZD1222 and around 25 had received two doses of the MenACWY control vaccine. Trial participants were enrolled by age into 18-55, 56-69 and 70-plus year subgroups, with around 140, 26 and 57 TCR-sequenced participants respectively.

Findings and caveats that apply to the study as a whole: Vaccine-associated CD4 TCRs spanned the whole spike protein, with dominant responses in regions 160-218 and 743-854. Spike-specific TCR breadth and depth rose significantly after two AZD1222 doses compared with day 0 and with MenACWY recipients. Participants were mostly white British, with more females than males. The authors suggested clonal diversity may have been underestimated. Because no samples from the day 14 peak response were available, repertoires could be characterized only after the peak T cell response. Reportedly, almost half of the unique spike-specific TCRs recognized epitopes lying outside the regions that are mutated in the B.1.351 and B.1.1.7 variants. The 56-69-year group was small, and its depth increase did not reach significance, likely because of low power. Conclusions about previously exposed vaccinees were limited because only six or seven AZD1222 recipients were SARS-CoV-2 seropositive at baseline.

CDR1 and CDR2 (MNHEY, SMNVEV) derive from the germline V gene (reference sequence). From the cysteine through the phenylalanine, the CDR3 covers 14 amino acids. The read is trimmed to its CDR3 DNA, 42 bases read in frame from base 1. From V the trimming removes 3 bases and from J it removes 8 bases, while the gene matches leave 9 bases of the junction unaccounted for. The sample's time point, from its label and the paper: baseline before first vaccination. Vaccinee samples were obtained from the UK trials COV001 and COV002, which included a single-blind randomized controlled phase 2/3 trial of AZD1222 (ChAdOx1 nCoV-19) in healthy adults. For TCRbeta chain sequencing, PBMC samples from trial participants were taken at day 0 and at day 28 after the second dose.

The TCR originated in an adult in good health. The sequence joins TRBV27 to TRBJ1-2, and TRBD1 aligns with 7 junction nucleotides. Sequenced here: peripheral blood, sampled on day 0 of AZD1222 vaccination. CDR3 protein: CASSLGRQGYGYTF. The sequenced DNA is TGTGCCAGCAGTTTGGGGAGACAGGGATACGGCTACACCTTC.